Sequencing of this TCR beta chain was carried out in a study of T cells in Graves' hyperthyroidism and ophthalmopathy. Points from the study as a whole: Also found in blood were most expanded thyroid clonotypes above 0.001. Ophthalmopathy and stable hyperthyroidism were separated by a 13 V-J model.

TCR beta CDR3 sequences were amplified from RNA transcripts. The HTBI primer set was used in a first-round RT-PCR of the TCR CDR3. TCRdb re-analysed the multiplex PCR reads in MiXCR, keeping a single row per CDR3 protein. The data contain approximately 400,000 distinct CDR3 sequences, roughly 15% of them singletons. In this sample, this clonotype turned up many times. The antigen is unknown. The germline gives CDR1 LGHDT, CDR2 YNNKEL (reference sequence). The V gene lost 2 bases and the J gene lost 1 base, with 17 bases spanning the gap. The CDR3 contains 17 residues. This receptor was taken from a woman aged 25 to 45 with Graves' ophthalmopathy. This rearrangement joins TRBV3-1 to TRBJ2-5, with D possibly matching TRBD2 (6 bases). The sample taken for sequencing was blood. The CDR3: CASSQSLHRGIQETQYF. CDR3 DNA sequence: TGTGCCAGCAGCCAATCCCTTCACCGGGGGATCCAAGAGACCCAGTACTTC.